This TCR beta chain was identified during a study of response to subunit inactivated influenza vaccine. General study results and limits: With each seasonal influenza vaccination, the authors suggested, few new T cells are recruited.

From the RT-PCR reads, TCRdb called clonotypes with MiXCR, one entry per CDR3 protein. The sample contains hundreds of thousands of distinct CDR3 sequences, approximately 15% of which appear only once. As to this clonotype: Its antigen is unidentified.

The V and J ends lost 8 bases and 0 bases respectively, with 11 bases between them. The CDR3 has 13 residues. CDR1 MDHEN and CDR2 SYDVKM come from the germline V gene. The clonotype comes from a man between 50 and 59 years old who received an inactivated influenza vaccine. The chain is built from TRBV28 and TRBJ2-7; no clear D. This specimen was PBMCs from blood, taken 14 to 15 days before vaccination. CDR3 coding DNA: TGTGCCAGCTCAGGTTTGGACTCCTACGAGCAGTACTTC. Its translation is CASSGLDSYEQYF.